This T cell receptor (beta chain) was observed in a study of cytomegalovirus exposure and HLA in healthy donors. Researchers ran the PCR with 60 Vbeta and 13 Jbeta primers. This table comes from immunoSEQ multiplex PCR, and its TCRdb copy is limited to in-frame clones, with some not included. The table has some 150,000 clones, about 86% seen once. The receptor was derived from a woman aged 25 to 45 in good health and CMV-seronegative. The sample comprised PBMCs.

The chain's CDR3 is CASDTGVRGQPQHF. CDR3 nucleotide sequence: TGTGCCAGTGATACAGGGGTCCGGGGTCAGCCCCAGCATTTT. V usage is TRBV19 and J usage is TRBJ1-5; 7 bases match TRBD1. Germline V gene lookup returns CDR1 LNHDA and CDR2 SQIVND (reference sequence). This CDR3 comprises 14 residues. V shed 8 bases, J shed 6 bases, and the junction held 10 bases outside the gene matches.